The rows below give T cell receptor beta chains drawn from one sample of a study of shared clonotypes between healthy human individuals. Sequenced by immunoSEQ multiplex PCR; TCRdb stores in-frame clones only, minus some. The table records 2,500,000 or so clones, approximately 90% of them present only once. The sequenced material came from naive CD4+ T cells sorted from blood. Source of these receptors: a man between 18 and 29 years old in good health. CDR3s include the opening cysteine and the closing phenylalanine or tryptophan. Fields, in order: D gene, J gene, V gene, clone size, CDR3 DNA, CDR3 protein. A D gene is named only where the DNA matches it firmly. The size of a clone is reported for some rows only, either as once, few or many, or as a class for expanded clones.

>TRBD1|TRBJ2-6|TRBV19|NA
TGTGCCAGTAGTATCAGGGGGCCTGGGGCCAACGTCCTGACTTTC
CASSIRGPGANVLTF
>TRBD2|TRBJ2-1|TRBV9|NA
TGTGCCAGCAGCGTACTCGGGACTACTTACAATGAGCAGTTCTTC
CASSVLGTTYNEQFF
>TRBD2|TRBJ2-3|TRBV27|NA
TGTGCCAGCAGGGAGCGGGGGGGCTGGACAGATACGCAGTATTTT
CASRERGGWTDTQYF
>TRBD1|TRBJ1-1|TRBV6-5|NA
TGTGCCAGCAGTTACTGGACAGGGCGGGTGACTGAAGCTTTCTTT
CASSYWTGRVTEAFF
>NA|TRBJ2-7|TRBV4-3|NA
TGCGCCAGCAGCCAAGGGAGGGGTTTGAGGGACCGGACCTACGAGCAGTACTTC
CASSQGRGLRDRTYEQYF
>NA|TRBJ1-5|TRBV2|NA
TGTGCCAGCAGGGGTGTCGGACCCCAGCATTTT
CASRGVGPQHF
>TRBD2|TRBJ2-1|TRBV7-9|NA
TGTGCCAGCAGCTTAGGGGGCGGGGGAAACAATGAGCAGTTCTTC
CASSLGGGGNNEQFF
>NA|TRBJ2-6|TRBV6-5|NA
TGTGCCAGCAGTTATGGGGGGACTGGGGCCAACGTCCTGACTTTC
CASSYGGTGANVLTF
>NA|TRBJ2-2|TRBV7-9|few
TGTGCCAGCCCGCCCGGGGAGCTGTTTTTT
CASPPGELFF
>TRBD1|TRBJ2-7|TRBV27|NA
TGTGCCAGCAGTTCCCGGGACAGGGTTTACGAGCAGTACTTC
CASSSRDRVYEQYF
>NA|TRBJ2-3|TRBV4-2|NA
TGTGCCAGCAGCCAAGATGGCACAGATACGCAGTATTTT
CASSQDGTDTQYF
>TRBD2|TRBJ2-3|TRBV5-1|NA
TGCGCCAGCAGCTTGCCTAGCGGGGGCCCCCACACAGATACGCAGTATTTT
CASSLPSGGPHTDTQYF
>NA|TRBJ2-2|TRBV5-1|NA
TGCGCCAGCAGCTTGTTACAGTCCTACACCGGGGAGCTGTTTTTT
CASSLLQSYTGELFF
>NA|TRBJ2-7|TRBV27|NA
TGTGCCAGCAGTTTTGGCAGGACAACCTACGAGCAGTACTTC
CASSFGRTTYEQYF
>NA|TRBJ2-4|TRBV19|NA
TGTGCCAGTAGTATCGCCAGGCTAGCCAAAAACATTCAGTACTTC
CASSIARLAKNIQYF
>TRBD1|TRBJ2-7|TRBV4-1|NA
TGCGCCAGCAGCCAAACGGGACAGGGCGGCTACGAGCAGTACTTC
CASSQTGQGGYEQYF
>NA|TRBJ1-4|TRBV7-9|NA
TGTGCCAGCAGCTTAAGGGGCGCAGGGATTGCAACTAATGAAAAACTGTTTTTT
CASSLRGAGIATNEKLFF
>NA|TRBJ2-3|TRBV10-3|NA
TGTGCCATCGAACAGTCGGGCCATAGCACAGATACGCAGTATTTT
CAIEQSGHSTDTQYF
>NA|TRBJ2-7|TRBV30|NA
TGTGCCTGGGTCGACTGGGGAGAGGCCTACGAGCAGTACTTC
CAWVDWGEAYEQYF